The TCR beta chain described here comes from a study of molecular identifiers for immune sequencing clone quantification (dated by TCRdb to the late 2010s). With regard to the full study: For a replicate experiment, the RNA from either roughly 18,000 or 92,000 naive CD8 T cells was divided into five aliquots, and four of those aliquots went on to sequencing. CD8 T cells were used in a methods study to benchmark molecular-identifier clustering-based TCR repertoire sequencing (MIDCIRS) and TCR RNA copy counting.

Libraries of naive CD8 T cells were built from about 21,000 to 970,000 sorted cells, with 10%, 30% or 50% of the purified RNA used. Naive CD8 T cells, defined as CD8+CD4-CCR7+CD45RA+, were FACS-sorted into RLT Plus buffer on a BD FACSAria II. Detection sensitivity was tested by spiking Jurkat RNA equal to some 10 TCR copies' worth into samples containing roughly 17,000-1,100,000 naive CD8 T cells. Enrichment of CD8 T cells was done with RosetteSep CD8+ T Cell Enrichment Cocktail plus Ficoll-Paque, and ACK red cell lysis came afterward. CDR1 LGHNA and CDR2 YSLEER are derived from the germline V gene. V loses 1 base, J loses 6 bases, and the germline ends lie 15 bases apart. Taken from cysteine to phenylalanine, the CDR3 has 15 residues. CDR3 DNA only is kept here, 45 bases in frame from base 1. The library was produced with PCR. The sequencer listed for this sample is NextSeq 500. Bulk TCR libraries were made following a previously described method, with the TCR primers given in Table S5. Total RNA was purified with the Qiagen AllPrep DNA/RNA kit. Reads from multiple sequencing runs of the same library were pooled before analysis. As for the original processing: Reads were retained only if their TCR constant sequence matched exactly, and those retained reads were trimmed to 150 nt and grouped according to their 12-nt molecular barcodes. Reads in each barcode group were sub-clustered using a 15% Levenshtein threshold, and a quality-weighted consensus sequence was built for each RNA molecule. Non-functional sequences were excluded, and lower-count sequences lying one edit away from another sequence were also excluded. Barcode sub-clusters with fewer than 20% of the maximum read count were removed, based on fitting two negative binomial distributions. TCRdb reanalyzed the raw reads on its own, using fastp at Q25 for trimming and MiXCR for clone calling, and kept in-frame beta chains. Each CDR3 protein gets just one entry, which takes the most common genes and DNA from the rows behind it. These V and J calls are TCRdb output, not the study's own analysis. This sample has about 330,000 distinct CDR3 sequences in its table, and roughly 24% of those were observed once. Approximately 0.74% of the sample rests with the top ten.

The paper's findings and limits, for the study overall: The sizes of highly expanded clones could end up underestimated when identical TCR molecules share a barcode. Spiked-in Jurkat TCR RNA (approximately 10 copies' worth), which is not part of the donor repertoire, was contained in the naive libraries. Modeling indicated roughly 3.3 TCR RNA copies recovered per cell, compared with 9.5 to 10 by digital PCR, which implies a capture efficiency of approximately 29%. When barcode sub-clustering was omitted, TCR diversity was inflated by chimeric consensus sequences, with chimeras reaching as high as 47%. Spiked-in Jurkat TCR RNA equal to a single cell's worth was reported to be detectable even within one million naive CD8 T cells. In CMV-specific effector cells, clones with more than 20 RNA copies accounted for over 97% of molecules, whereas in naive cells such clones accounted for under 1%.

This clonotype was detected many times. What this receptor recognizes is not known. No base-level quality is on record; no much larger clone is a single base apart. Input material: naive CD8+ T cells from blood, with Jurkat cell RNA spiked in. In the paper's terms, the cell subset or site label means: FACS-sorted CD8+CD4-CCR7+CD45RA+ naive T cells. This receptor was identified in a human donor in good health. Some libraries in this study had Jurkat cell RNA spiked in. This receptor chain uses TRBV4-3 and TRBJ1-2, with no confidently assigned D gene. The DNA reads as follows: TGCGCCAGCAGCCAAGGTGCAGGAAACTGGAATGGCTACACCTTC. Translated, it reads CASSQGAGNWNGYTF.